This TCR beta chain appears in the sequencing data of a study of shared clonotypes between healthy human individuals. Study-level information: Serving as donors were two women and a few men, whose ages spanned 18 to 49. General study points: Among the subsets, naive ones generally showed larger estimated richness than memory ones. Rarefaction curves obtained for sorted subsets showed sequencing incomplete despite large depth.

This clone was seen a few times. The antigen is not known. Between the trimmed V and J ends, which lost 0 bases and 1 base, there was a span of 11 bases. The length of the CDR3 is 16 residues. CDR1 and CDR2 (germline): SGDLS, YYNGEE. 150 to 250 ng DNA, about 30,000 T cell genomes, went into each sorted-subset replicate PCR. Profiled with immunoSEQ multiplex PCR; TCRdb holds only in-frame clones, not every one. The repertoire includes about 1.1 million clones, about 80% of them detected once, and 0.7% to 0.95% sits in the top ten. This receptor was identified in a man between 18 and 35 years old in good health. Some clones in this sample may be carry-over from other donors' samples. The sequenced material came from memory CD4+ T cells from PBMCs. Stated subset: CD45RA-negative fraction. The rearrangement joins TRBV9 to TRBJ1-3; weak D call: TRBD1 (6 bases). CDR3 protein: CASSVDRAGSGNTIYF. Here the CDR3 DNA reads TGTGCCAGCAGCGTAGACAGGGCAGGGTCTGGAAACACCATATATTTT.